This T cell receptor beta chain was captured by sequencing in a study of T cells after yellow fever vaccination. This clonotype was counted between two and nine times. Its antigen remains unidentified. Study findings and constraints: Clonotype sharing between CD4 and CD8 compartments was small. The booster saw the reappearance of most primary-vaccination clones (approximately 97% CD4, almost 90% CD8).

Germline loops: CDR1 LGHDT, CDR2 YNNKEL (reference sequence). CDR3 length: 16 residues. V dropped 3 bases and J dropped 8 bases, with 23 bases sitting between them. By 5'RACE template switching, TCR cDNA was produced, with a universal primer site and UMIs added in the process. TCRdb independently ran MiXCR on the 5' RACE reads; one entry per CDR3 protein. The data hold hundreds of thousands of distinct CDR3 sequences, with about 13% observed a single time. The receptor was derived from a man aged 30 to 39 who received the YFV17D yellow fever vaccine. The chain couples TRBV3-1 to TRBJ2-7; either TRBD1 or TRBD2 may supply D (5 bases each). The sample was PBMCs, taken on the day of the yellow fever booster vaccination. CDR3: CASSQLRDGGSTQQYF. The CDR3 bases are TGTGCCAGCAGCCAGCTCCGGGACGGAGGATCTACGCAGCAGTACTTC.